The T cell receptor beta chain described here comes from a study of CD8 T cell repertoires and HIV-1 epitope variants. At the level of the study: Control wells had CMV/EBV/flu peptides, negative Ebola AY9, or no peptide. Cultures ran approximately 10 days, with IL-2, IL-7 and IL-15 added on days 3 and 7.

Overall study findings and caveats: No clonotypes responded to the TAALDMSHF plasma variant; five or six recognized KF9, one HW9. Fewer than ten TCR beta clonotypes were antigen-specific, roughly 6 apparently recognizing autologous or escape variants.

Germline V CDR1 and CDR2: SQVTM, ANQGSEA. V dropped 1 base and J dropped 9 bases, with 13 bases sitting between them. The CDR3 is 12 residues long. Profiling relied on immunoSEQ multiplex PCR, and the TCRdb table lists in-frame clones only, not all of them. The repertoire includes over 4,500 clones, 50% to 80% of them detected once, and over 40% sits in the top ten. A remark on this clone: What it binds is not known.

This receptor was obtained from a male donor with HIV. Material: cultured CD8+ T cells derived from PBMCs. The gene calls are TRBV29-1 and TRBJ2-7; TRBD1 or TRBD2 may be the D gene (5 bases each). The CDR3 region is CSVEGPRGVQYF. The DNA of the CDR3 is TGCAGCGTTGAAGGGCCAAGGGGAGTGCAGTACTTC.